This TCR beta chain stems from a study of blood T cell repertoires in COVID-19 (dated by TCRdb to 2019 to 2021). Notes on the research overall: The collaborator samples originated in the United States, Italy and Spain and spanned the acute and convalescent phases of COVID-19. The prospective study material was composed of cDNA or gDNA derived from T cells, B-cell-depleted T cells, or PBMCs. Deeply sampled blood TCRbeta repertoires from subjects exposed to, actively infected with, or recovered from COVID-19 were included in the dataset. The repertoires were released in a freely available public database meant as a resource for research on the immune response to SARS-CoV-2. Samples were obtained from the ongoing ImmuneRACE study (first 160 participants) and from 1,254 subjects provided by 6 global collaborators. A de-identified subject ID, COVID-19 status, age in years and sex were almost always included in the sample metadata. Where HLA class I and class II types were available, the types were taken from metadata supplied by the sample provider, not from assay-based typing.

Whole blood was collected in K2EDTA tubes by collaborating institutions according to the institutions' own protocols. For TCRbeta analysis, collaborator samples were shipped as frozen whole blood, as isolated PBMCs, or as DNA extracted from either sample type. Overall results and qualifications from the work: How much clinical and demographic metadata was included differed by source and by participant, and the metadata was provided uncurated.

The CDR3 spans 16 residues, from the cysteine through the phenylalanine. The DNA shown is the 48-base CDR3, in frame from base 1. The germline V gene (reference sequence) provides CDR1 SGHKS and CDR2 YYEKEE. Unmatched junction bases come to 4, with V trimmed by 4 bases and J by 3 bases. Remarks on this clone: Its antigen remains undetermined. Nothing much larger sits one base from this clone, and base qualities are not available.

TCRbeta CDR3 regions were amplified from genomic DNA using the immunoSEQ Assay, a bias-controlled multiplex PCR. As for how the authors treated the data: Within the assay, amplification of reference gene primers was used to estimate how many nucleated cells each sample contained. To quantify the absolute abundance of each unique TCRbeta CDR3 rearrangement, sequence reads were collapsed and filtered. Productive Simpson clonality was computed per sample as the square root of Simpson's diversity index over productive rearrangements. TCRdb obtained this table from immuneACCESS and retained in-frame rearrangements with V and J assigned. These tables miss some clones; where compared with another copy, unresolved V genes account for less than half of the shortfall, and the remainder is unexplained. V, J and clone size are those of that table, while D and trimming were read from the DNA. This sample gives tens of thousands of clones in total; roughly four fifths of them show up just once. The ten top clones hold around 7% of the sample.

The sequence was collected from a man aged 40-49 years with acute or convalescent COVID-19. Sequenced sample: peripheral blood. The chain employs TRBV5-5 and TRBJ2-3, and TRBD2 matches 14 of the central bases. CDR3 loop: CASSLGLAGVTDTQYF. The bases are TGTGCCAGCAGCCTGGGACTAGCGGGGGTAACAGATACGCAGTATTTT.